Each of the 11 T cell receptor beta chains below was sequenced from the same sample in a study of blood T cell repertoires in COVID-19. Only in-frame clones appear in the TCRdb table, and some are missing; sequencing was by immunoSEQ multiplex PCR. The repertoire has 200,000 to 250,000 clones, around 82% of them found once; the top ten carry approximately 6.6%. Material for sequencing was peripheral blood. Source of these receptors: a woman in her 70s with acute or convalescent COVID-19.

The chain employs TRBV7-6 and TRBJ2-5; 9 positions match TRBD2. Germline-derived CDR1 and CDR2 are SGHVS and FNYEAQ. The CDR3 covers 17 residues. The V segment lost 2 bases and the J segment 5 bases; nucleotides outside the gene matches: 12. CDR3 in DNA: TGTGCCAGCAGCTTAATCGCCCCCGCGGGGGGGCTTGAGACCCAGTACTTC. Protein product: CASSLIAPAGGLETQYF.

This clone was seen more than once but under ten times. CDR3 in amino acids: CASNAGGGQPQHF. The DNA for the CDR3 is TGTGCCAGTAATGCGGGGGGAGGTCAGCCCCAGCATTTT. The chain couples TRBV19 to TRBJ1-5; TRBD1 might be the D (5 bases). Germline V lookup: CDR1 LNHDA, CDR2 SQIVND (reference sequence). The CDR3 is made up of 13 amino acids. V was cut by 7 bases and J by 6 bases, with 13 bases left in between.

The chain has TRBV29-1 and TRBJ2-2, with D tentatively TRBD1 (6 bases). Germline CDR1 is SQVTM and CDR2 is ANQGSEA. This CDR3 has 14 amino acids. The V end lost 6 bases, the J end lost 2 bases, and 13 bases lay between the germline ends. CDR3 in DNA: TGCAGCGTGACCCGGGACACCAACACCGGGGAGCTGTTTTTT. Residues: CSVTRDTNTGELFF.

This chain connects TRBV7-9 to TRBJ2-3; D possibly corresponds to TRBD2 (5 bases). Germline-derived CDR1 and CDR2 are SEHNR and FQNEAQ (reference sequence). V was trimmed by 8 bases and J by 1 base, leaving 7 bases between them. The CDR3 loop spans 12 amino acids. The CDR3 loop reads CASGRGTDTQYF. CDR3 nucleotides: TGTGCCAGCGGGAGAGGCACAGATACGCAGTATTTT.

V and J are TRBV27 and TRBJ2-2; TRBD1 is a possible D gene (5 bases). Trimming left V 2 bases short and J 1 base short, with 8 bases between. The germline V gene has CDR1 MNHEY and CDR2 SMNVEV (reference sequence). This CDR3 comprises 15 residues. The CDR3 DNA is TGTGCCAGCAGTTTAATGGGGCAGAACACCGGGGAGCTGTTTTTT. Protein: CASSLMGQNTGELFF.

The V gene is TRBV4-3, the J gene TRBJ2-6; D remains ambiguous. The germline gives CDR1 LGHNA, CDR2 YSLEER. The CDR3 runs to 15 residues. V was clipped by 4 bases and J by 0 bases, with 7 bases between them. Here the CDR3 DNA reads TGCGCCAGCAGCCCCGTTAGCTCTGGGGCCAACGTCCTGACTTTC. As protein: CASSPVSSGANVLTF.

V gene TRBV25-1 combines with J gene TRBJ1-5, with 7 positions matching TRBD1. This CDR3 is 14 amino acids long. V shed 6 bases, J shed 5 bases, and the junction held 7 bases outside the gene matches. Germline loops: CDR1 MGHDK, CDR2 SYGVNS. CDR3 nucleotide sequence: TGTGCCAGCAGCCACCCCGGGACAGATCAGCCCCAGCATTTT. Its translation: CASSHPGTDQPQHF.

This rearrangement joins TRBV6-2 or TRBV6-3 to TRBJ2-7; 13 nucleotides match TRBD2. Germline trimming cut 5 bases from V and 0 bases from J; bases unmatched to any gene: 4. This CDR3 spans 16 amino acids. CDR1 is MNHEY, CDR2 SVGEGT, per germline. CDR3 sequence: CASSRGLAGNSYEQYF. DNA for the CDR3: TGTGCCAGCAGTAGGGGACTAGCGGGGAACTCCTACGAGCAGTACTTC.

The chain couples TRBV18 to TRBJ1-2; D remains ambiguous. V shed 3 bases and J shed 3 bases, with 14 bases lying between them. The CDR3 length is 15 residues. CDR1 is KGHSH and CDR2 is LQKENI in the germline V gene. CDR3 nucleotide sequence: TGTGCCAGCTCACCGCGGGTGGGCATCGACTATGGCTACACCTTC. Translated: CASSPRVGIDYGYTF. Variable domain in full (rest from reference TRBV18 and TRBJ1-2): NAGVMQNPRHLVRRRGQEARLRCSPMKGHSHVYWYRQLPEEGLKFMVYLQKENIIDESGMPKERFSAEFPKEGPSILRIQQVVRGDSAAYFCASSPRVGIDYGYTFGSGTRLTVV.

DNA for the CDR3: TGTGCCAGCAGCTCCTTACTCGAGGCAGATACGCAGTATTTT. Protein: CASSSLLEADTQYF. V usage is TRBV7-2 and J usage is TRBJ2-3, with D uncertain. This CDR3 comprises 14 residues. Germline values: CDR1 SGHTA, CDR2 FQGNSA. V lost 4 bases, J lost 4 bases, and 12 bases lay in between.

The CDR3 nucleotides read TGCGCCAGCAGCTTGGGGCCGGGGATTACAACTAATGAAAAACTGTTTTTT. Its translation: CASSLGPGITTNEKLFF. The chain carries TRBV5-1 and TRBJ1-4; D is unclear. The length of the CDR3 is 17 residues. V shed 0 bases and J shed 0 bases, with 12 bases lying between them. Germline V CDR1 and CDR2: SGHRS, YFSETQ.